This T cell receptor beta chain was identified in a study of shared clonotypes between healthy human individuals. As for the study in general: CD8 memory received one plate per donor, CD8 naive two, CD4 memory three and CD4 naive three. Broader study findings: Sampling included only blood; tissue repertoires likely differ.

Method: immunoSEQ multiplex PCR; TCRdb's copy keeps in-frame clones and lacks some. Here the sample spans 2.3 million or so clones, about 92% being singletons. CD4+ cell separation produced CD45RA+ naive and CD45RA-negative memory subsets. The CDR3 is made up of 15 amino acids. Germline values: CDR1 SEHNR, CDR2 FQNEAQ (reference sequence). Comment on this clone: Antigen: not known. One junction end disagrees with the germline gene, perhaps due to a read error. The same CDR3 can be traced to other DNA sequences in this sample.

This clonotype was sampled from a man younger than 35 in good health. Some clones in this sample may be carry-over from other donors' samples. The sequenced material came from naive CD4+ T cells from PBMCs. Subset denoted: CD45RA+ positively selected. V gene TRBV7-9 combines with J gene TRBJ1-1, with D uncertain. The CDR3 DNA sequence: TGCGCCAGCAGCTTAACTGCCGCCGGGGACACTGAAGCTTTCTTT. Translation gives CASSLTAAGDTEAFF.